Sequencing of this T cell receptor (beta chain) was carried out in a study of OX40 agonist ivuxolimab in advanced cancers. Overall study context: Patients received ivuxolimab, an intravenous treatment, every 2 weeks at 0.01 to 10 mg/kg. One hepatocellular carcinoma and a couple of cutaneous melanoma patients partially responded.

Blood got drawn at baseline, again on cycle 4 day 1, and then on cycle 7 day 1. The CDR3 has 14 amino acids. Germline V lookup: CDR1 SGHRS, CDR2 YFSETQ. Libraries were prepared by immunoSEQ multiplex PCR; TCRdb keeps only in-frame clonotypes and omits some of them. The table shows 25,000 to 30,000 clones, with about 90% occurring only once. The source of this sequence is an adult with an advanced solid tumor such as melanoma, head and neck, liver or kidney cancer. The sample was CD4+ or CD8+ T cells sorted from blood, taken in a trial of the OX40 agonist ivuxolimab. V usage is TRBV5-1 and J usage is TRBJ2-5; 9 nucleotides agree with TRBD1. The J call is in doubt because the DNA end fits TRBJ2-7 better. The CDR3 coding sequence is TGCGCCAGCAGCTCCGGGACAGGGACCTACGAGCAGTACTTC. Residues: CASSSGTGTYEQYF.